This T cell receptor (beta chain) appears in the sequencing data of a study of CD8 T cells in ankylosing spondylitis (dated by TCRdb to about 2017). For the study in its entirety: The study set out to find disease-linked TCR variants by profiling T cell receptor beta repertoires in ankylosing spondylitis patients and healthy donors. The full study cohort was made up of 25 ankylosing spondylitis patients and more than 90 healthy donors. Peripheral blood samples were taken, and synovial fluid was additionally collected from ankylosing spondylitis patients.

The sequencer listed for this sample is Illumina HiSeq 2500. TCR beta libraries were prepared by quantitative 5'-RACE with molecular barcodes. The study's processing was this. A new computational method based on a probabilistic model of VDJ rearrangement was used to identify disease-linked TCR variants. TCRdb cleaned the public reads at Q25 with fastp, built clones with MiXCR and kept in-frame beta chains. When rows share a CDR3 protein, they turn into one entry using the most common DNA and genes. These V and J calls are TCRdb output, not the study's own analysis. The sample table records approximately 100,000 distinct CDR3 sequences; about 8.5% of these occur just once. In total, the top ten clones hold 9.9% of the sample. Trimming takes 0 bases from V and 8 bases from J, and the germline ends sit 13 bases apart. Counted from cysteine to phenylalanine, this CDR3 has 15 amino acids. Just CDR3 DNA is preserved here, 45 bases in frame from base 1. Sequences SGHAT (CDR1) and FQNNGV (CDR2) are obtained from the germline V gene.

Results and caveats for the whole study, not just this receptor: Blood from ankylosing spondylitis patients appeared to be characterized by a TCR beta motif made up of several highly homologous amino acid variants. The disease-linked clones were reported as significantly enriched in matched synovial fluid samples from ankylosing spondylitis patients. The disease-linked clones showed a CD8+ phenotype and occurred at relatively low frequencies in peripheral blood. Some TCR beta motif variants had previously been reported in synovial fluid and blood of reactive arthritis patients, which suggested common disease-initiation mechanisms.

Many counts were recorded for this clonotype. No cognate antigen has been identified for it. No quality values exist for individual bases; no much larger clone is one base distant. Sequenced input: blood, either unsorted or a sorted T cell fraction (not recorded which). This TCR was sampled from a male donor with ankylosing spondylitis or in good health (not recorded which). The chain couples TRBV11-2 to TRBJ1-4, with the D gene uncertain. The CDR3 region has the sequence CASSLDTEAREKLFF. The nucleotide sequence reads TGTGCCAGCAGCTTAGATACAGAGGCCCGAGAAAAACTGTTTTTT.